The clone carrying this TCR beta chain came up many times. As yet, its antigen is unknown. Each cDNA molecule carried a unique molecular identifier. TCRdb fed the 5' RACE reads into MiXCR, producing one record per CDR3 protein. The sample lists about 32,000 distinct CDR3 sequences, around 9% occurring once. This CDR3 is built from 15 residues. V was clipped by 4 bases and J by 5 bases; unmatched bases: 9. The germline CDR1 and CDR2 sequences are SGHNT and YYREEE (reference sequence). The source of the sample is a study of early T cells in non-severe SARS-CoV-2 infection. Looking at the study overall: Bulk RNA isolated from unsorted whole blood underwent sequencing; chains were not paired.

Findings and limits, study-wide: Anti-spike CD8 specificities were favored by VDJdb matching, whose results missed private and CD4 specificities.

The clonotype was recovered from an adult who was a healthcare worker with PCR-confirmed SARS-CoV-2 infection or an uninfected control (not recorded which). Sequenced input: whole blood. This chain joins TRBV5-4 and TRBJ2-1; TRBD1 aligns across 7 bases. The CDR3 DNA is TGTGCCAGCAGCCATCCTGGGACAGACAACAATGAGCAGTTCTTC. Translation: CASSHPGTDNNEQFF.